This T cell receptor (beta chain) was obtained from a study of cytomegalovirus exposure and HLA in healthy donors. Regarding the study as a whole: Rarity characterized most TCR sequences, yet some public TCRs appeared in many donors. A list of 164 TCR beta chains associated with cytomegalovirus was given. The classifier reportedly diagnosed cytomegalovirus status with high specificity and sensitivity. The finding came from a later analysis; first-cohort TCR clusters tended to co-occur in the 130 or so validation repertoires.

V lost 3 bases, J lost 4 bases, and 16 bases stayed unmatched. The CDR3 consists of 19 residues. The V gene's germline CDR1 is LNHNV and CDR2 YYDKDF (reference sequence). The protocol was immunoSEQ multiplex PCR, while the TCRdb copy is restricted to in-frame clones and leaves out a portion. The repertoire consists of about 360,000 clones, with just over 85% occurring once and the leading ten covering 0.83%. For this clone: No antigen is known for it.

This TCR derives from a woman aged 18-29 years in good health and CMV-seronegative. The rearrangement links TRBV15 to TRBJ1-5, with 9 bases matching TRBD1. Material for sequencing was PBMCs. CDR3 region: CATSRPPRTGVFGNQPQHF. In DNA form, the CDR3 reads TGTGCCACCAGCAGGCCTCCGAGGACAGGGGTTTTCGGTAATCAGCCCCAGCATTTT.